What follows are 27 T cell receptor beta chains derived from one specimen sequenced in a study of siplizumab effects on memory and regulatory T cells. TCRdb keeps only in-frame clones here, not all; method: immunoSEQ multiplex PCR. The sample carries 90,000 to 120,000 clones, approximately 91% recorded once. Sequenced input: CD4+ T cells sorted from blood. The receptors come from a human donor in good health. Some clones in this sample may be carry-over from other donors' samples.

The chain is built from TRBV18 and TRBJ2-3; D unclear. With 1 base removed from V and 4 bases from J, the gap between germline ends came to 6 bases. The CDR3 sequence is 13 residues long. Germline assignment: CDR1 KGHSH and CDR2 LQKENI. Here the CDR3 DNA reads TGTGCCAGCTCACCACTCCGCGCAGATACGCAGTATTTT. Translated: CASSPLRADTQYF.

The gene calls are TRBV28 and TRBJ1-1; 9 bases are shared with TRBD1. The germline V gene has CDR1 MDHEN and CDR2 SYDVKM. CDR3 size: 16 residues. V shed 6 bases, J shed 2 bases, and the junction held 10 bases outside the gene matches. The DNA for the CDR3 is TGTGCCAGCAGCCCTCCCGGGACAGGGCCTAACACTGAAGCTTTCTTT. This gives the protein CASSPPGTGPNTEAFF.

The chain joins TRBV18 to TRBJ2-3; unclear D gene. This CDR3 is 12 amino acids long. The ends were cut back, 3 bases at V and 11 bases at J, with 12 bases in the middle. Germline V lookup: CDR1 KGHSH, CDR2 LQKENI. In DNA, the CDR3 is TGTGCCAGCTCACCGGCAGTAGTAATGCAGTATTTT. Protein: CASSPAVVMQYF.

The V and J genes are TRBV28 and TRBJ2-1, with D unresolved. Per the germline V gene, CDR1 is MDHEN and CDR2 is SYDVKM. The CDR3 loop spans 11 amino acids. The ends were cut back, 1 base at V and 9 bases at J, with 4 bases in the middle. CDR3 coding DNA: TGTGCCAGCAGTTTATATGGTGAGCAGTTCTTC. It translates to CASSLYGEQFF.

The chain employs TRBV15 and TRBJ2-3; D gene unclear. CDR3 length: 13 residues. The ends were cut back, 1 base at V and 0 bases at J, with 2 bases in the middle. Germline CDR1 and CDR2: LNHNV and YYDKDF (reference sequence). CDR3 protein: CATSRGSTDTQYF. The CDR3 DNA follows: TGTGCCACCAGCAGAGGTAGCACAGATACGCAGTATTTT. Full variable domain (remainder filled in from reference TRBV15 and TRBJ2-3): DAMVIQNPRYQVTQFGKPVTLSCSQTLNHNVMYWYQQKSSQAPKLLFHYYDKDFNNEADTPDNFQSRRPNTSFCFLDIRSPGLGDTAMYLCATSRGSTDTQYFGPGTRLTVL.

For the CDR3, the DNA is TGTGCCAGCAGCTTGGAACCCCGGACAGGGGGCCTTGAGCAGTTCTTC. The encoded protein is CASSLEPRTGGLEQFF. The chain couples TRBV5-5 to TRBJ2-1, with 11 bases matching TRBD1. V lost 0 bases, J lost 9 bases, and 8 bases stayed unmatched. The CDR3 loop spans 16 amino acids. CDR1 is SGHKS and CDR2 is YYEKEE in the germline V gene (reference sequence).

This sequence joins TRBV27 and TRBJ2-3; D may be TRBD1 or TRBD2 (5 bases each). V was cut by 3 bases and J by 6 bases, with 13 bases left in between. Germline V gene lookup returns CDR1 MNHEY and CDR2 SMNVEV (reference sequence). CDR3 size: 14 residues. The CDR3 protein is CASSFRFWGDTQYF. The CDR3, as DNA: TGTGCCAGCAGTTTTAGGTTCTGGGGGGATACGCAGTATTTT.

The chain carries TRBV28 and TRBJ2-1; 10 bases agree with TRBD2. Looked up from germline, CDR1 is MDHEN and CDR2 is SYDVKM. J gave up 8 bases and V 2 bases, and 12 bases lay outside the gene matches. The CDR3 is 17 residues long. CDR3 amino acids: CASSLVGLTSGKYEQFF. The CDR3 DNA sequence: TGTGCCAGCAGTTTAGTCGGGTTAACTAGCGGGAAATATGAGCAGTTCTTC.

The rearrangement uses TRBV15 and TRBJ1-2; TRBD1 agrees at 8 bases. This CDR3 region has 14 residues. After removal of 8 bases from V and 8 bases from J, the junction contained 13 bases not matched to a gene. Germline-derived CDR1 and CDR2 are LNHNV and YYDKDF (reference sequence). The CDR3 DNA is TGTGCCACCTCCCCTGCCGGACAGGGTTACGGCTACACCTTC. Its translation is CATSPAGQGYGYTF. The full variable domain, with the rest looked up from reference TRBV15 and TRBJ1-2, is DAMVIQNPRYQVTQFGKPVTLSCSQTLNHNVMYWYQQKSSQAPKLLFHYYDKDFNNEADTPDNFQSRRPNTSFCFLDIRSPGLGDTAMYLCATSPAGQGYGYTFGSGTRLTVV.

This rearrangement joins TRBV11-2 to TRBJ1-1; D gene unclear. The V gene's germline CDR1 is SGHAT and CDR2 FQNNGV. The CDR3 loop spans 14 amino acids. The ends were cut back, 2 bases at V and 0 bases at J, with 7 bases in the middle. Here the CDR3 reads CASSLFAVNTEAFF. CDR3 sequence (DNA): TGTGCCAGCAGCTTATTTGCCGTGAACACTGAAGCTTTCTTT.

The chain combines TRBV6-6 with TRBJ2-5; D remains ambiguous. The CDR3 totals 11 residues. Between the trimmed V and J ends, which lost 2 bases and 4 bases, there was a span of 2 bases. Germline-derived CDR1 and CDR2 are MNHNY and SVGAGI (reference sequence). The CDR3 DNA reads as TGTGCCAGCAGTTACGCAGAGACCCAGTACTTC. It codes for CASSYAETQYF.

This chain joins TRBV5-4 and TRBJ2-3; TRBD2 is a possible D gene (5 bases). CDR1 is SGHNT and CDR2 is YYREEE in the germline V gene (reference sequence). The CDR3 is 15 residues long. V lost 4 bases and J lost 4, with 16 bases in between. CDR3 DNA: TGTGCCAGCAGCCCAGAGCGGCCAACCCCAGATACGCAGTATTTT. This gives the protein CASSPERPTPDTQYF.

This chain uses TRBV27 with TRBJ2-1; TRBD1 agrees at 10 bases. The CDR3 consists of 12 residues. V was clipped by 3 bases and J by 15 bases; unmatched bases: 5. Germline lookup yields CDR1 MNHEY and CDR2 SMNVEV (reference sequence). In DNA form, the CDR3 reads TGTGCCAGCAGTTTTGTCGGGACAGGGGTGTTCTTC. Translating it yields CASSFVGTGVFF.

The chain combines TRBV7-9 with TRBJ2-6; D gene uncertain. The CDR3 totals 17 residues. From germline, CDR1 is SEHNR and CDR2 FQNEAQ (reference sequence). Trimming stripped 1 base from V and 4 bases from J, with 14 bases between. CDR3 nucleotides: TGTGCCAGCAGCTTAGTTATGGGTTTCATCGGGGCCAACGTCCTGACTTTC. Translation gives CASSLVMGFIGANVLTF.

The CDR3 loop reads CASKDGGSGANVLTF. CDR3 bases: TGTGCCAGCAAAGACGGTGGATCTGGGGCCAACGTCCTGACTTTC. The chain joins TRBV6-5 to TRBJ2-6; D is unclear. The CDR3 runs 15 residues. CDR1 is MNHEY, CDR2 SVGAGI, per germline. The V end was cut by 7 bases, the J end by 1 base, with 11 bases between.

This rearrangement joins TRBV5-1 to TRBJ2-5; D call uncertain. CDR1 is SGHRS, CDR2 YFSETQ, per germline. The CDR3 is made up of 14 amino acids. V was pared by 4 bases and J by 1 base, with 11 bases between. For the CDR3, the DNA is TGCGCCAGCAGCCTCGAGGCTATCCAAGAGACCCAGTACTTC. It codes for CASSLEAIQETQYF.

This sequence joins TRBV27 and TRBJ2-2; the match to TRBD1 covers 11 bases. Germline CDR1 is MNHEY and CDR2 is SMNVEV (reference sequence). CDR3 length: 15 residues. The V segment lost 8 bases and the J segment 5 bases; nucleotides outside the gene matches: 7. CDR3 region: CASAVRDRGTGELFF. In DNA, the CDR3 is TGTGCCAGCGCCGTCCGGGACAGGGGGACCGGGGAGCTGTTTTTT.

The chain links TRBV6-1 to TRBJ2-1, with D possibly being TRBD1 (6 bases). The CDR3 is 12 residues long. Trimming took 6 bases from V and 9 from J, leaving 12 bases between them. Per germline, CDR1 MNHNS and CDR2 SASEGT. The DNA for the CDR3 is TGTGCCAGCAGAGAGGGGGTGGGTGAGCAGTTCTTC. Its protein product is CASREGVGEQFF.

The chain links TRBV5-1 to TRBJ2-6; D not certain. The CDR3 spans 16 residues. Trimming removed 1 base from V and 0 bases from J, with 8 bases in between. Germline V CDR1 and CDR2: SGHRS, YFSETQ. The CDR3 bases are TGCGCCAGCAGCTTGACAGTTCTCTCTGGGGCCAACGTCCTGACTTTC. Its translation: CASSLTVLSGANVLTF. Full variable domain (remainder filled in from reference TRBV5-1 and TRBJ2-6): KAGVTQTPRYLIKTRGQQVTLSCSPISGHRSVSWYQQTPGQGLQFLFEYFSETQRNKGNFPGRFSGRQFSNSRSEMNVSTLELGDSALYLCASSLTVLSGANVLTFGAGSRLTVL.

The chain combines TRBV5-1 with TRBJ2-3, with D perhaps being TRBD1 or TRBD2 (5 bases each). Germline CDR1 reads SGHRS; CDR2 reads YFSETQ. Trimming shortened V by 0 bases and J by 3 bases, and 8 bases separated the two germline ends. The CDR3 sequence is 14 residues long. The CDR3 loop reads CASSLGGRTDTQYF. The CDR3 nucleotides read TGCGCCAGCAGCTTGGGGGGACGGACAGATACGCAGTATTTT.

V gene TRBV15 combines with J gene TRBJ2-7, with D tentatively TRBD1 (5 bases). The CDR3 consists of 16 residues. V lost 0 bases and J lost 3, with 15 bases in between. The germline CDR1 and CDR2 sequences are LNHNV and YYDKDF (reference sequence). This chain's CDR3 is CATSRDPDRTYYEQYF. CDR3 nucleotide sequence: TGTGCCACCAGCAGAGATCCCGACAGAACCTACTACGAGCAGTACTTC.

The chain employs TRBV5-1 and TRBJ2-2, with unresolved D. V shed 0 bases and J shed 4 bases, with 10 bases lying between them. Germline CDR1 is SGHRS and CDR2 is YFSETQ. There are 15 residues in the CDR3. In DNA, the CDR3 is TGCGCCAGCAGCTTGGCCGCGGTGGGCACCGGGGAGCTGTTTTTT. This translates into CASSLAAVGTGELFF.

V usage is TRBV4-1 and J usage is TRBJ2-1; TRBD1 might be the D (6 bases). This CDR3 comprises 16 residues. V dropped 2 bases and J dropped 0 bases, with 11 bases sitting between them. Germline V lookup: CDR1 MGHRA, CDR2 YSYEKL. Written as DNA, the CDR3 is TGCGCCAGCAGCCAAAGACCGGACAGCTCCTACAATGAGCAGTTCTTC. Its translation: CASSQRPDSSYNEQFF.

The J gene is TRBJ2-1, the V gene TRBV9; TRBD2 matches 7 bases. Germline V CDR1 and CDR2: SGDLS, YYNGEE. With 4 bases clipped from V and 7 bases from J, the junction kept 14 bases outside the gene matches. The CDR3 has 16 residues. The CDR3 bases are TGTGCCAGCAGCCCGCGGCTAGCGGCGGCCGTAAATGAGCAGTTCTTC. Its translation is CASSPRLAAAVNEQFF.

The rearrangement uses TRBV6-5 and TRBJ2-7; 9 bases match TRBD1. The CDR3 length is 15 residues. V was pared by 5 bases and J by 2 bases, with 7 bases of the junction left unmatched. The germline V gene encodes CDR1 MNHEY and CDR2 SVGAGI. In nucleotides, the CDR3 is TGTGCCAGCAGTGCTATCTGGGACAGGGCCTACGAGCAGTACTTC. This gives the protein CASSAIWDRAYEQYF.

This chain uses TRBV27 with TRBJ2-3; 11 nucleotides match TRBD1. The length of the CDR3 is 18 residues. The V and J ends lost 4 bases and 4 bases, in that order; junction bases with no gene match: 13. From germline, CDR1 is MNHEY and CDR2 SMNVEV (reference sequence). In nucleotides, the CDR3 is TGTGCCAGCAGTTCACGATTCTCTAGGACAGGGGGCGCAGATACGCAGTATTTT. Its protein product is CASSSRFSRTGGADTQYF.

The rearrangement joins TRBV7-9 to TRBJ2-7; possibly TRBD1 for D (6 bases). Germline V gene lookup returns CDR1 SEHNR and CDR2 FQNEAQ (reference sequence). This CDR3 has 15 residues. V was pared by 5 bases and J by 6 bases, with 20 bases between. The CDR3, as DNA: TGTGCCAGCAGCACCGGACAGACTAACTACGGCGAGCAGTACTTC. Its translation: CASSTGQTNYGEQYF.